This TCR beta chain stems from a study of blood T cell repertoires in COVID-19 (dated by TCRdb to 2018 to 2020). Regarding the complete study: Samples from collaborators originated in the United States, Italy and Spain and spanned both the acute and convalescent phases of COVID-19. The sample metadata nearly always contained a de-identified subject ID, COVID-19 status, age in years and sex. HLA class I and class II types, where available, came from metadata supplied by the sample provider rather than from assay-based typing. The repertoires were made available in a free public database intended to serve as a resource for research on the immune response to SARS-CoV-2. Samples came from the ongoing ImmuneRACE study (first 160 participants) plus 1,254 subjects from 6 global collaborators. Deeply sampled blood TCRbeta repertoires from subjects exposed to, actively infected with, or recovered from COVID-19 were included in the dataset. The material from the prospective study consisted of cDNA or gDNA derived from T cells, B-cell-depleted T cells, or PBMCs. Results the study describes overall, beyond this receptor: How much clinical and demographic metadata was included differed by source and by participant, and the metadata was provided uncurated.

About this clone: The antigen this receptor binds is unknown. The record has no base qualities; no much larger clone is one base away.

TCRbeta CDR3 regions were amplified from genomic DNA by means of the immunoSEQ Assay, a bias-controlled multiplex PCR. In the paper's pipeline: Nucleated cell counts per sample were estimated from amplification of reference gene primers within the assay. To quantify the absolute abundance of each unique TCRbeta CDR3 rearrangement, sequence reads were collapsed and filtered. For each sample, productive Simpson clonality was calculated as the square root of Simpson's diversity index over productive rearrangements. TCRdb mirrors the immuneACCESS table, restricted to in-frame sequences. Some clones are absent from its copies; in checked studies, under half trace to an unresolved V gene, and the reason for the others is unknown. V, J and clone size were drawn from that table, and D and trimming were deduced from the DNA. The sample data list roughly 380,000 clones, and 75% to 90% of these were observed just once. The ten largest clonotypes hold less than 2% of the sample.

In Seattle, one collaborating source enrolled patients while the infection was active and tracked those patients longitudinally over the course of disease. Whole blood was collected in K2EDTA tubes by collaborating institutions according to the institutions' own protocols. For TCRbeta analysis, collaborators shipped samples in one of three forms: frozen whole blood, isolated PBMCs, or DNA extracted from either of those sample types. As encoded in the germline V gene, CDR1 is SGHRS while CDR2 is YFSETQ. V and J are truncated by 0 bases and 3 bases respectively, leaving an intervening sequence of 10 bases. Its CDR3 holds 15 amino acids, cysteine through phenylalanine. CDR3 DNA only is kept here, 45 bases in frame from base 1.

Sequencing used peripheral blood. This receptor was obtained from a woman in her 40s with COVID-19, enrolled during active disease. The chain uses TRBV5-1 and TRBJ1-5; the D gene is unclear. The CDR3 in this case is CASSLEGLFNQPQHF. The DNA sequence is as follows: TGCGCCAGCAGCTTGGAAGGACTTTTCAATCAGCCCCAGCATTTT.